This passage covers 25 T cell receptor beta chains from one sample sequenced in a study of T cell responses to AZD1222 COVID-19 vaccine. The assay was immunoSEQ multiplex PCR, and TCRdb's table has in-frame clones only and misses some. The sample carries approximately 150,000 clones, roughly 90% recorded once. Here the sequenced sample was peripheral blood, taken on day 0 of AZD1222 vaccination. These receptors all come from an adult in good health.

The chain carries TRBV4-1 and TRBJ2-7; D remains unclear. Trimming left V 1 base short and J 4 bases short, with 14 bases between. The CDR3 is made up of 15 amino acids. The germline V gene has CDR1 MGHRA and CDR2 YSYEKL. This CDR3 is CASSQVPGPGYEQYF. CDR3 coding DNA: TGCGCCAGCAGCCAAGTACCCGGGCCCGGTTACGAGCAGTACTTC.

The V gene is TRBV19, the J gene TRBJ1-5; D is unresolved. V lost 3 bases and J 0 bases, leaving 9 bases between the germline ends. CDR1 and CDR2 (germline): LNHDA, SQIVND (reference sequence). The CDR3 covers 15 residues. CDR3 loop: CASSIPPNSNQPQHF. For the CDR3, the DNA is TGTGCCAGTAGTATCCCCCCGAATAGCAATCAGCCCCAGCATTTT.

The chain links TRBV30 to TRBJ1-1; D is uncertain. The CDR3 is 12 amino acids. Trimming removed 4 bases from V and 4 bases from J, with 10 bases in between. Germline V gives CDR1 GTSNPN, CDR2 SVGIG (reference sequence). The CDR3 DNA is TGTGCCTGGACCCTACAGAGCACTGAAGCTTTCTTT. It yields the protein CAWTLQSTEAFF.

The DNA for the CDR3 is TGTGCCATCAGTGAGATAGGTGAGTCTGAAGCTTTCTTT. Its protein is CAISEIGESEAFF. The rearrangement links TRBV10-3 to TRBJ1-1; D is undetermined. CDR1 and CDR2 (germline): ENHRY, SYGVKD. V lost 2 bases, J lost 6 bases, and 10 bases lay in between. The CDR3 totals 13 residues.

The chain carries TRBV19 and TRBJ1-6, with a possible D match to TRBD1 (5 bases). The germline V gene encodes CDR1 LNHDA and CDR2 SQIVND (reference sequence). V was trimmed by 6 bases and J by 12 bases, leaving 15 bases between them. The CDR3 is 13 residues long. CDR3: CASRGTGLGPLHF. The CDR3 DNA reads TGTGCCAGTAGAGGGACGGGCCTCGGACCCCTCCACTTT. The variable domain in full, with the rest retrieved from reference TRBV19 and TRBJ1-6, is DGGITQSPKYLFRKEGQNVTLSCEQNLNHDAMYWYRQDPGQGLRLIYYSQIVNDFQKGDIAEGYSVSREKKESFPLTVTSAQKNPTAFYLCASRGTGLGPLHFGNGTRLTVT.

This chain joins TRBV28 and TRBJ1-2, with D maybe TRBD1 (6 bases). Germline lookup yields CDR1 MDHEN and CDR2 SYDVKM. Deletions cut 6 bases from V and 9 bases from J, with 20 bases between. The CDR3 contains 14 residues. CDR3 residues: CASRDGGRGECYTF. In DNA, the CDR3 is TGTGCCAGCAGGGACGGGGGCCGCGGGGAATGCTACACCTTC.

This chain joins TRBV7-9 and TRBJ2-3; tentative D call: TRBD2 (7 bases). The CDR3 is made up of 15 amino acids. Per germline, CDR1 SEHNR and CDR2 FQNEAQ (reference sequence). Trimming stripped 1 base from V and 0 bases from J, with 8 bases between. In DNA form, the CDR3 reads TGTGCCAGCAGCTTAGAGGGGGGGAGCACAGATACGCAGTATTTT. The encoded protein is CASSLEGGSTDTQYF.

CDR3 DNA: TGCGCCAGCAGCTTGGAACCCCAGGAGACCCAGTACTTC. This codes for CASSLEPQETQYF. J is TRBJ2-5 and V is TRBV5-1; D uncertain. The CDR3 totals 13 residues. Germline V CDR1 and CDR2: SGHRS, YFSETQ. Trimming took off 0 bases at V and 5 bases at J, with 8 bases between the two ends.

For the CDR3, the DNA is TGTGCCAGCAGTGTCCCCTCGACAGGGGGCGCAGCTGGAAACACCATATATTTT. Encoded protein: CASSVPSTGGAAGNTIYF. V is TRBV2 and J is TRBJ1-3; TRBD1 matches 10 bases. Germline assignment: CDR1 SNHLY and CDR2 FYNNEI. With 4 bases clipped from V and 2 bases from J, the junction kept 11 bases outside the gene matches. The CDR3 extends over 18 amino acids.

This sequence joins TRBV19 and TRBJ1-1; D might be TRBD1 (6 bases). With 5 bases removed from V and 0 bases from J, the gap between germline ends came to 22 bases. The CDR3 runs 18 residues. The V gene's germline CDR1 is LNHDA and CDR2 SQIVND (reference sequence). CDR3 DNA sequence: TGTGCCAGTAGTGTGTGGGGGTGGAGGGACATCATGAACACTGAAGCTTTCTTT. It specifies CASSVWGWRDIMNTEAFF.

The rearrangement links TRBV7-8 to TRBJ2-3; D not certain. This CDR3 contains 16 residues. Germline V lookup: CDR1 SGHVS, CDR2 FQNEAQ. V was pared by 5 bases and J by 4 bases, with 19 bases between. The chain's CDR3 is CASSPLNLEISDTQYF. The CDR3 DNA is TGTGCCAGCAGCCCCCTGAACTTAGAAATTTCAGATACGCAGTATTTT. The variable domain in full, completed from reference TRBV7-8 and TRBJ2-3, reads GAGVSQSPRYKVAKRGQDVALRCDPISGHVSLFWYQQALGQGPEFLTYFQNEAQLDKSGLPSDRFFAERPEGSVSTLKIQRTQQEDSAVYLCASSPLNLEISDTQYFGPGTRLTVL.

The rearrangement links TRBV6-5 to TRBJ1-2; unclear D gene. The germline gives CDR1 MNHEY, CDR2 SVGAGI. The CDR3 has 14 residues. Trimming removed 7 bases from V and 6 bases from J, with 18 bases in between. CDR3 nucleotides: TGTGCCAGCACTTTGGATTCCCTTCGGGATGGCTACACCTTC. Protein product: CASTLDSLRDGYTF.

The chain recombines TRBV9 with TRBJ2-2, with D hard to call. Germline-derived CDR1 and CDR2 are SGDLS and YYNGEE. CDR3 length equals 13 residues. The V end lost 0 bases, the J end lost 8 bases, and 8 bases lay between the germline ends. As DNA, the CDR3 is TGTGCCAGCAGCGTAGCTGAAGGAGGGGAGCTGTTTTTT. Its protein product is CASSVAEGGELFF. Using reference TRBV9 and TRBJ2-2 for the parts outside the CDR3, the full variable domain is DSGVTQTPKHLITATGQRVTLRCSPRSGDLSVYWYQQSLDQGLQFLIQYYNGEERAKGNILERFSAQQFPDLHSELNLSSLELGDSALYFCASSVAEGGELFFGEGSRLTVL.

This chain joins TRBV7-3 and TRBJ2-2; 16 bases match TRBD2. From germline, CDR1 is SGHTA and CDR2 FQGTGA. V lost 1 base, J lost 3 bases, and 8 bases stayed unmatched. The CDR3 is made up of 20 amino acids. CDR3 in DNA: TGTGCCAGCAGCTTAAGGCCGGGGACTAGCGGGAGGGTCTACACCGGGGAGCTGTTTTTT. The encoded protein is CASSLRPGTSGRVYTGELFF.

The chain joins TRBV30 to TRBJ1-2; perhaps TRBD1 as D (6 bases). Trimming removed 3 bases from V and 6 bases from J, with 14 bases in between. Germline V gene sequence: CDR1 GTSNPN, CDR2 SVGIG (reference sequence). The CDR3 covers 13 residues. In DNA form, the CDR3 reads TGTGCCTGGAGCGGTACAGGGTTGAATGGCTACACCTTC. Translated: CAWSGTGLNGYTF. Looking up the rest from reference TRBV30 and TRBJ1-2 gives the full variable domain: SQTIHQWPATLVQPVGSPLSLECTVEGTSNPNLYWYRQAAGRGLQLLFYSVGIGQISSEVPQNLSASRPQDRQFILSSKKLLLSDSGFYLCAWSGTGLNGYTFGSGTRLTVV.

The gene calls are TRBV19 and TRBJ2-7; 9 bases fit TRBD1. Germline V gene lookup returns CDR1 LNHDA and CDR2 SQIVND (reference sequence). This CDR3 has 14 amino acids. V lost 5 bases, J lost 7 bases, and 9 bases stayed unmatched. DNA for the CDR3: TGTGCCAGTAGTTACCGGGACAGGGTCGAAGAGCAGTACTTC. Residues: CASSYRDRVEEQYF.

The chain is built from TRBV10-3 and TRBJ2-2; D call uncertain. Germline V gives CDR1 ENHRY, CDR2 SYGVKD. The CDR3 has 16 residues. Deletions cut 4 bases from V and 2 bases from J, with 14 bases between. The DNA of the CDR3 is TGTGCCATCAGTGCTACAGCAAGCCTAAACACCGGGGAGCTGTTTTTT. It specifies CAISATASLNTGELFF.

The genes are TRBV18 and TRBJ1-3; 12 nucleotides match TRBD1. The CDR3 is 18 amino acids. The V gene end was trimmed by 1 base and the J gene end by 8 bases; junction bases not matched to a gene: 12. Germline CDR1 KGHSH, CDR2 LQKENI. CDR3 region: CASSPLFTGQGARDTIYF. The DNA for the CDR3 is TGTGCCAGCTCACCACTGTTTACGGGACAGGGGGCAAGAGACACCATATATTTT.

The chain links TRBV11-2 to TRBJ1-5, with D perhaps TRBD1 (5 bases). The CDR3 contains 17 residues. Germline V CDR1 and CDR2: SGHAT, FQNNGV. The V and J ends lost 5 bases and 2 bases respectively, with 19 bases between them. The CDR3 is CASSNLRDGLGNQPQHF. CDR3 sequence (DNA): TGTGCCAGCAGCAATCTCCGGGACGGACTTGGCAATCAGCCCCAGCATTTT.

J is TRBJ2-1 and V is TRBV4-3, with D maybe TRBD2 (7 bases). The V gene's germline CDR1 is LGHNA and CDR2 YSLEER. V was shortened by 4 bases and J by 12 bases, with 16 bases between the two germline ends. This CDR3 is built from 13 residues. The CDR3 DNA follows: TGCGCCAGCAGCCTAGGACAGCGGGAAGGGCAGTTCTTC. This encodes CASSLGQREGQFF.

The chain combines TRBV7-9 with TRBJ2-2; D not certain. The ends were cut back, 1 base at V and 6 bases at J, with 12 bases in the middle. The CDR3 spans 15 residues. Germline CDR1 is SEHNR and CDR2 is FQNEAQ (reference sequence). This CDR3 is CASSLEHFLPGELFF. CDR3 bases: TGTGCCAGCAGCTTAGAGCATTTCCTCCCCGGGGAGCTGTTTTTT. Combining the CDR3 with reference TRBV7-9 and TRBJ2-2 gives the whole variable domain DTGVSQNPRHKITKRGQNVTFRCDPISEHNRLYWYRQTLGQGPEFLTYFQNEAQLEKSRLLSDRFSAERPKGSFSTLEIQRTEQGDSAMYLCASSLEHFLPGELFFGEGSRLTVL.

CDR3 bases: TGTGCCAGCAGCTTGGACAGGGATTCACCCCTCCACTTT. This sequence encodes CASSLDRDSPLHF. The chain carries TRBV5-4 and TRBJ1-6; maybe TRBD1 (6 bases). This CDR3 comprises 13 residues. V was pared by 0 bases and J by 8 bases, with 6 bases between. Germline CDR1 reads SGHNT; CDR2 reads YYREEE (reference sequence). Filled out from reference TRBV5-4 and TRBJ1-6, the complete variable domain reads ETGVTQSPTHLIKTRGQQVTLRCSSQSGHNTVSWYQQALGQGPQFIFQYYREEENGRGNFPPRFSGLQFPNYSSELNVNALELDDSALYLCASSLDRDSPLHFGNGTRLTVT.

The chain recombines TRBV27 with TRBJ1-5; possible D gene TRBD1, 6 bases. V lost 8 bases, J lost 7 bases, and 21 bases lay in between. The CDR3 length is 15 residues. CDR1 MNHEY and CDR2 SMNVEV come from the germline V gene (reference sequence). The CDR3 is CASSIGGGGRQPQHF. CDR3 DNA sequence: TGTGCCAGCTCCATAGGGGGTGGGGGCCGGCAGCCCCAGCATTTT.

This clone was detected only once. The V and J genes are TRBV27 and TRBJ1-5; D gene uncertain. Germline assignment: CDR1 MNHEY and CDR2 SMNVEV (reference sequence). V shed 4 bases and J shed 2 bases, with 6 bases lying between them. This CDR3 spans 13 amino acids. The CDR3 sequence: CASSSSGNQPQHF. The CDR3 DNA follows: TGTGCCAGCAGTTCGTCGGGCAATCAGCCCCAGCATTTT.

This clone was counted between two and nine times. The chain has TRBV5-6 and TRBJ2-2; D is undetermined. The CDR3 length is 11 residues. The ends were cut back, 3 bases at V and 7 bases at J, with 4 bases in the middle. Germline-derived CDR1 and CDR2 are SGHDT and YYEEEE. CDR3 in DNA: TGTGCCAGCAGCTATAGCGGGGAGCTGTTTTTT. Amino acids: CASSYSGELFF.